This is a list of T cell receptor beta chains from one sample in a study of cytotoxic CD8 clonotypes in ibrutinib-treated CLL. Profiled with immunoSEQ multiplex PCR; TCRdb holds only in-frame clones, not every one. This sample has some 29,000 clones, with 62% found just once. This specimen consisted of PBMCs, obtained before ibrutinib treatment. The receptors here all came from a human donor with chronic lymphocytic leukemia. The CDR3 runs from the conserved cysteine through the conserved F or W. D genes are given only for firm matches. Part of the rows lack a size; the others show once, few, many or a class for expanded clones.

>.|TRBJ1-5|TRBV19|TRBD1
CASRRDRGGQWQPQHF
TGTGCCAGTAGGAGGGACAGGGGGGGTCAATGGCAGCCCCAGCATTTT
>medium-sized|TRBJ1-1|TRBV4-1|.
CASSQDGRTVNTEAFF
TGCGCCAGCAGCCAAGACGGTCGGACTGTGAACACTGAAGCTTTCTTT
>.|TRBJ2-2|TRBV7-9|TRBD2
CASSLRGAGGRGTGELFF
TGTGCCAGCAGCTTAAGAGGAGCGGGAGGTCGTGGCACCGGGGAGCTGTTTTTT
>.|TRBJ1-5|TRBV21-1|.
CASSKGTGPKPQHF
TGTGCCAGCAGCAAAGGGACAGGGCCAAAGCCCCAGCATTTT
>few|TRBJ1-2|TRBV19|.
CASSINPGSNGYTF
TGTGCCAGTAGTATAAATCCGGGAAGTAATGGCTACACCTTC
>.|TRBJ2-6|TRBV15|TRBD1
CATSRASQGAGANVLTF
TGTGCCACCAGCAGAGCCTCGCAGGGGGCGGGGGCCAACGTCCTGACTTTC
>.|TRBJ2-6|TRBV4-1|.
CASSQEGHTWSGANVLTF
TGCGCCAGCAGCCAAGAAGGGCACACCTGGTCTGGGGCCAACGTCCTGACTTTC
>.|TRBJ2-1|TRBV11-2|.
CASSPRVREQFF
TGTGCCAGCAGCCCCAGGGTGCGAGAGCAGTTCTTC
>.|TRBJ1-5|TRBV27|.
CASSSDSRGNQPQHF
TGTGCCAGCAGTTCCGATTCCCGAGGCAATCAGCCCCAGCATTTT
>few|TRBJ1-1|TRBV29-1|.
CSVEEDSNRNTEAFF
TGCAGCGTTGAAGAGGACTCGAATAGGAACACTGAAGCTTTCTTT
>.|TRBJ1-2|TRBV6-5|.
CASSYRSWSDGYTF
TGTGCCAGCAGTTACCGGTCTTGGTCCGATGGCTACACCTTC
>.|TRBJ1-1|TRBV5-6|TRBD1
CASSFWDRGGAEAFF
TGTGCCAGCAGCTTCTGGGACAGGGGGGGAGCTGAAGCTTTCTTT
>.|TRBJ2-3|TRBV5-6|TRBD2
CASSAASGSWDTQYF
TGTGCCAGCAGCGCTGCTAGCGGGAGTTGGGATACGCAGTATTTT
>once|TRBJ2-7|TRBV7-6|.
CASSPRDLVYEQYF
TGTGCCAGCAGCCCCAGGGACCTGGTCTACGAGCAGTACTTC
>.|TRBJ2-7|TRBV4-1|.
CASSQDPASYEQYF
TGCGCCAGCAGCCAAGACCCAGCCTCCTACGAGCAGTACTTC
>few|TRBJ2-7|TRBV7-2|.
CASSLTGTHVGQYF
TGTGCCAGCAGCTTGACCGGGACCCACGTCGGGCAGTACTTC
>.|TRBJ2-7|TRBV2|.
CASKFTSVGEQYF
TGTGCCAGCAAATTCACTAGTGTCGGCGAGCAGTACTTC
>.|TRBJ2-7|TRBV6-5|.
CASTRGSEQYF
TGTGCCAGCACACGAGGATCCGAGCAGTACTTC
>.|TRBJ2-3|TRBV11-2|TRBD1
CASSLGGGLGTDTQYF
TGTGCCAGCAGCTTAGGAGGGGGCCTAGGCACAGATACGCAGTATTTT
>.|TRBJ2-2|TRBV5-4|TRBD1
CASSPDRGINTGELFF
TGTGCCAGCAGCCCGGACAGGGGGATAAACACCGGGGAGCTGTTTTTT
>few|TRBJ1-5|TRBV28|.
CASNSGWGNQPQHF
TGTGCCAGCAATTCGGGTTGGGGCAATCAGCCCCAGCATTTT
>.|TRBJ1-3|TRBV13|.
CASSLGVSGNTIYF
TGTGCCAGCAGCTTAGGAGTCTCTGGAAACACCATATATTTT
>.|TRBJ2-1|TRBV6-6|TRBD2
CASSYSTSGHNEQFF
TGTGCCAGCAGTTACTCGACTAGCGGGCACAATGAGCAGTTCTTC
>few|TRBJ1-3|TRBV25-1|.
CASAEARDSGNTIYF
TGTGCCAGCGCCGAGGCGCGGGACTCTGGAAACACCATATATTTT
>.|TRBJ2-7|TRBV9|.
CASSPPGGDEQYF
TGTGCCAGCAGCCCTCCAGGGGGGGACGAGCAGTACTTC
>.|TRBJ2-1|TRBV4-2|TRBD2
CASSFAGTSGDNEQFF
TGTGCCAGCAGCTTCGCCGGGACTAGCGGAGACAATGAGCAGTTCTTC
>.|TRBJ1-2|TRBV4-1|TRBD1
CASSQVGTADDGYTF
TGCGCCAGCAGCCAAGTTGGGACAGCCGACGATGGCTACACCTTC
>few|TRBJ1-2|TRBV7-3|TRBD1
CASSLQGGNYGYTF
TGTGCCAGCAGCTTACAGGGGGGAAACTATGGCTACACCTTC
>.|TRBJ2-7|TRBV6-5|TRBD2
CASSSPGLAYEQYF
TGTGCCAGCAGTTCCCCGGGACTAGCCTACGAGCAGTACTTC
>.|TRBJ2-7|TRBV5-6|TRBD2
CASSLAPRGTRAYEQYF
TGTGCCAGCAGCTTGGCGCCCAGAGGGACTAGGGCCTACGAGCAGTACTTC
>.|TRBJ2-5|TRBV5-1|TRBD1
CASHGTAQETQYF
TGCGCCAGCCATGGGACAGCCCAAGAGACCCAGTACTTC
>.|TRBJ1-5|TRBV4-1|TRBD1
CASSPGQASNQPQHF
TGCGCCAGCAGCCCCGGACAGGCTAGCAATCAGCCCCAGCATTTT
>.|TRBJ1-2|TRBV6-1|.
CASARDKAYGYTF
TGTGCCAGCGCCCGCGACAAGGCCTATGGCTACACCTTC
>.|TRBJ2-7|TRBV14|.
CASSQGVLRGGTYEQYF
TGTGCCAGCAGCCAAGGAGTCTTAAGGGGAGGCACCTACGAGCAGTACTTC
>.|TRBJ2-7|TRBV5-1|.
CASSLWGSSAEQYF
TGCGCCAGCAGCTTGTGGGGCTCCTCTGCTGAGCAGTACTTC
>few|TRBJ1-1|TRBV2|.
CASTESPGHLNTEAFF
TGTGCCAGCACAGAATCCCCGGGACATCTGAACACTGAAGCTTTCTTT
>once|TRBJ2-1|TRBV28|.
CASSLQGNEQFF
TGTGCCAGCAGTTTACAGGGCAATGAGCAGTTCTTC
>.|TRBJ2-7|TRBV6-4|.
CASNFQVTPYEQYF
TGTGCCAGCAATTTCCAAGTTACACCCTACGAGCAGTACTTC
>.|TRBJ2-7|TRBV10-3|TRBD1
CANSRQGAYEQYF
TGTGCCAACTCCCGACAGGGGGCCTACGAGCAGTACTTC
>.|TRBJ2-3|TRBV5-1|.
CASSLEGRQATDTQYF
TGCGCCAGCAGCTTGGAGGGAAGACAGGCAACAGATACGCAGTATTTT
>.|TRBJ2-3|TRBV13|.
CASSLLAGTDTQYF
TGTGCCAGCAGCTTATTAGCGGGCACAGATACGCAGTATTTT
>few|TRBJ1-3|TRBV6-1|TRBD1
CASRGEATSGNTIYF
TGTGCCTCCAGGGGGGAGGCCACCTCTGGAAACACCATATATTTT
>.|TRBJ2-2|TRBV6-6|.
CASSGTPTGELFF
TGTGCCAGCAGTGGGACACCCACCGGGGAGCTGTTTTTT
>.|TRBJ1-5|TRBV30|TRBD1
CAWRQGGFSNQPQHF
TGTGCCTGGAGGCAGGGGGGTTTTAGCAATCAGCCCCAGCATTTT
>few|TRBJ2-2|TRBV5-1|TRBD1
CASRGQGASGELFF
TGCGCCAGCAGAGGACAGGGGGCTTCCGGGGAGCTGTTTTTT
>.|TRBJ2-1|TRBV13|.
CASSPPLAYNEQFF
TGTGCCAGCAGCCCACCCCTGGCCTACAATGAGCAGTTCTTC
>.|TRBJ2-5|TRBV4-1|TRBD1
CASSQMDRGSQETQYF
TGCGCCAGCAGCCAAATGGACAGGGGAAGTCAAGAGACCCAGTACTTC
>.|TRBJ2-2|TRBV2|TRBD2
CASSEVAGGTGELFF
TGTGCCAGCAGTGAGGTAGCGGGGGGAACCGGGGAGCTGTTTTTT
>.|TRBJ2-1|TRBV27|.
CASSLFAGRYEQFF
TGTGCCAGCAGTTTATTTGCAGGGAGGTATGAGCAGTTCTTC
>.|TRBJ1-4|TRBV25-1|.
CASSVQARSDEKLFF
TGTGCCAGCAGTGTTCAGGCCCGCTCGGATGAAAAACTGTTTTTT
>.|TRBJ2-7|TRBV27|TRBD1
CASSLPRGRVSFSYEQYF
TGTGCCAGCAGTTTACCCAGGGGGCGCGTCTCCTTCTCCTACGAGCAGTACTTC
>.|TRBJ2-7|TRBV4-1|TRBD1
CASSQARDSSYEQYF
TGCGCCAGCAGCCAAGCCCGGGACAGCTCCTACGAGCAGTACTTC
>once|TRBJ2-1|TRBV7-6|.
CASSLATGPSSYNEQFF
TGTGCCAGCAGCTTAGCCACAGGCCCAAGCTCCTACAATGAGCAGTTCTTC
>.|TRBJ2-7|TRBV27|.
CASSLRASLNYEQYF
TGTGCCAGCAGTTTAAGAGCCTCCCTTAACTACGAGCAGTACTTC
>.|TRBJ1-6|TRBV2|.
CASSESVGPLHF
TGTGCCAGCAGTGAATCCGTGGGACCCCTCCACTTT
>.|TRBJ2-1|TRBV14|TRBD2
CASSPLAGGKNEQFF
TGTGCCAGCAGCCCCCTAGCGGGGGGCAAGAATGAGCAGTTCTTC
>.|TRBJ2-2|TRBV30|.
CASGFRGELFF
TGTGCCTCGGGTTTTCGCGGGGAGCTGTTTTTT
>.|TRBJ1-5|TRBV29-1|.
CSVGENSNQPQHF
TGCAGCGTTGGGGAAAATAGCAATCAGCCCCAGCATTTT
>.|TRBJ2-2|TRBV6-5|.
CASRVGSGHTGELFF
TGTGCCAGCAGGGTAGGGAGCGGACACACCGGGGAGCTGTTTTTT
>.|TRBJ1-1|TRBV6-5|TRBD1
CASSPTGFRETEAFF
TGTGCCAGCAGCCCGACAGGGTTCAGGGAAACTGAAGCTTTCTTT